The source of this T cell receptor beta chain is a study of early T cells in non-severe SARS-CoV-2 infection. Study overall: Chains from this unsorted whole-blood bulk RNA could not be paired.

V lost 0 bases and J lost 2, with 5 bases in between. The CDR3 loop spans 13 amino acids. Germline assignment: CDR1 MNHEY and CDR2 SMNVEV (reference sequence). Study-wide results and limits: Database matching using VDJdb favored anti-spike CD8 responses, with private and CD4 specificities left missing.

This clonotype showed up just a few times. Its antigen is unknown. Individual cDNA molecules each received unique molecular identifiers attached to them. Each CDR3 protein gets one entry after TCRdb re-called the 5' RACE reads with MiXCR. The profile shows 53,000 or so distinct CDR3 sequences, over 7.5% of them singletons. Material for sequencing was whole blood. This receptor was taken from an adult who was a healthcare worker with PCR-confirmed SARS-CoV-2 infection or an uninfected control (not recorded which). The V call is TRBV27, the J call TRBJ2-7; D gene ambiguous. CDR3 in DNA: TGTGCCAGCAGTTTATCCCCCCCCTACGAGCAGTACTTC. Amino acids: CASSLSPPYEQYF.